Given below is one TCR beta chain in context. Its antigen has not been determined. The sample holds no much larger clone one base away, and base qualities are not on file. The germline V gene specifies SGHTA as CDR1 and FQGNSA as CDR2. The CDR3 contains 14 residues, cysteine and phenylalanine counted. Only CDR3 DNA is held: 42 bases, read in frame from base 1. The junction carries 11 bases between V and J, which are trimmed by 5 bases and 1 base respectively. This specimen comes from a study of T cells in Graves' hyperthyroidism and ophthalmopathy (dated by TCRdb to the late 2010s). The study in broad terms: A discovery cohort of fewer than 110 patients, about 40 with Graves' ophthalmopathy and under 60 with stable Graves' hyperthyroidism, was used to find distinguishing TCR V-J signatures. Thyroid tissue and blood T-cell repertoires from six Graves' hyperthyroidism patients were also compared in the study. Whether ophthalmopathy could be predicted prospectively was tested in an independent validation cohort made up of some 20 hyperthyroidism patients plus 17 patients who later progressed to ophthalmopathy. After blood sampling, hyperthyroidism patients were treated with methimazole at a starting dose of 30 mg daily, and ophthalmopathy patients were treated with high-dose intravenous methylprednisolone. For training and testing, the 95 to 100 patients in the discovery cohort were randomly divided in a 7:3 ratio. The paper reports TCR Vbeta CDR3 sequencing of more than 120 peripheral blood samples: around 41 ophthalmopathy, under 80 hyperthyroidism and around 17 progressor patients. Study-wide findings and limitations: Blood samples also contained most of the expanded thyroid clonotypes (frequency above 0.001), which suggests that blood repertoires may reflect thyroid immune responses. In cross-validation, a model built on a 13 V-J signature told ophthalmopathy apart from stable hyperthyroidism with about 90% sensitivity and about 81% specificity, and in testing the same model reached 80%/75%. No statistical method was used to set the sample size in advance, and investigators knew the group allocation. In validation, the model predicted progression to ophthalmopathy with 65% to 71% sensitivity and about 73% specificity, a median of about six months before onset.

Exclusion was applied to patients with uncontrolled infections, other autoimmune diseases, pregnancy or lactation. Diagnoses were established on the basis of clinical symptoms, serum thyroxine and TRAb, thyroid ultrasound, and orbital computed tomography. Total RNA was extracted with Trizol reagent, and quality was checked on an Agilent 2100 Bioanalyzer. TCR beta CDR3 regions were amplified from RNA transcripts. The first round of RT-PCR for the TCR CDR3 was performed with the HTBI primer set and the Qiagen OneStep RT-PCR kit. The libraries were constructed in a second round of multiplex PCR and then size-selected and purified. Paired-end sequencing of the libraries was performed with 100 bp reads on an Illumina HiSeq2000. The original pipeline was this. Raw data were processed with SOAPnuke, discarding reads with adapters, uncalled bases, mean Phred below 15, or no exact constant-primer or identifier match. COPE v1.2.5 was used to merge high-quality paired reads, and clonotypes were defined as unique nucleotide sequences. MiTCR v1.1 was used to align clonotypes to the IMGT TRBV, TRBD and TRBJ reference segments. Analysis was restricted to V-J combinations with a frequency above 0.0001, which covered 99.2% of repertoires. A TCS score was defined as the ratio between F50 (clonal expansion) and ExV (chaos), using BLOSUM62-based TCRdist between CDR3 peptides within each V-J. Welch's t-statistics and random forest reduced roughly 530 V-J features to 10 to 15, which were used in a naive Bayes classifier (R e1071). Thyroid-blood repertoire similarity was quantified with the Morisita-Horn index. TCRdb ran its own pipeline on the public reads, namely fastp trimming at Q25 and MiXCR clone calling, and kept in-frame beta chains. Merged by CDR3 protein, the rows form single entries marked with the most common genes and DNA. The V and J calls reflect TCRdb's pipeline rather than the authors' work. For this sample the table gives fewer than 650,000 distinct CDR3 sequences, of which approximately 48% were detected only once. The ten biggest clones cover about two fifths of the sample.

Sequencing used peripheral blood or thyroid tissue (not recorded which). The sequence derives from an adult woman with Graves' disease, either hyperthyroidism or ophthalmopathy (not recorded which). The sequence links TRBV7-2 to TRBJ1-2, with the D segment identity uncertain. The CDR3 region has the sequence CASSPGGRNYGYTF. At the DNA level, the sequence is TGTGCCAGCAGCCCTGGCGGGCGTAACTATGGCTACACCTTC.